The 8 T cell receptor beta chains below come from one sample, sequenced in a study of CD8 T cells in ankylosing spondylitis. TCRdb re-called the 5' RACE reads with MiXCR, one entry per CDR3 protein. The table has about 35,000 distinct CDR3 sequences, approximately 3% seen once. The sample was blood, either unsorted or a sorted T cell fraction (not recorded which). These receptor sequences come from a male donor with ankylosing spondylitis or in good health (not recorded which).

This clonotype has ten or more counts. This chain joins TRBV21-1 and TRBJ2-6; the table's D call, TRBD2, was not checked against the DNA. TRBV21-1 is an annotated pseudogene. The CDR3 extends over 18 amino acids. CDR3 sequence: CASSLRLAEPSGANVLTF. The CDR3 DNA reads TGTGCCAGCAGCCTTCGACTAGCGGAGCCCTCTGGGGCCAACGTCCTGACTTTC.

The chain is built from TRBV9 and TRBJ2-3; 14 nucleotides match TRBD2. Losses at the gene ends were 0 bases for V and 6 bases for J; bases not matched to a gene: 12. Germline V lookup: CDR1 SGDLS, CDR2 YYNGEE. This CDR3 has 19 amino acids. This CDR3 is CASSVVHGTSGGAGDTQYF. The CDR3 DNA reads as TGTGCCAGCAGCGTAGTACACGGGACTAGCGGGGGAGCCGGCGATACGCAGTATTTT.

This clonotype has at least ten counts. The chain joins TRBV9 to TRBJ2-5, with unresolved D. The V and J ends lost 1 base and 1 base respectively, with 5 bases between them. The V gene's germline CDR1 is SGDLS and CDR2 YYNGEE. CDR3 length: 13 amino acids. The CDR3 protein is CASSVQPQETQYF. CDR3 DNA sequence: TGTGCCAGCAGCGTACAGCCCCAAGAGACCCAGTACTTC.

This clonotype was counted many times. The chain carries TRBV9 and TRBJ2-1; D tentatively fits TRBD1 or TRBD2 (5 bases each). The V gene's germline CDR1 is SGDLS and CDR2 YYNGEE. This CDR3 is built from 15 residues. V was trimmed by 2 bases and J by 4 bases, leaving 13 bases between them. This CDR3 reads CASSVTGTYYNEQFF. The CDR3 region has the DNA TGTGCCAGCAGCGTCACCGGGACCTATTACAATGAGCAGTTCTTC.

This clonotype was observed at least ten times. This chain uses TRBV9 with TRBJ2-3; no reliable D call. Trimming stripped 4 bases from V and 0 bases from J, with 6 bases between. Per the germline V gene, CDR1 is SGDLS and CDR2 is YYNGEE. CDR3 size: 13 residues. CDR3 protein: CASSLSSTDTQYF. CDR3 in DNA: TGTGCCAGCAGCCTGTCTAGCACAGATACGCAGTATTTT.

The table lists this clonotype with many counts. This chain connects TRBV9 to TRBJ1-1; TRBD1 might be the D (6 bases). Germline V gene lookup returns CDR1 SGDLS and CDR2 YYNGEE. The V and J ends lost 4 bases and 1 base respectively, with 11 bases between them. This CDR3 spans 14 amino acids. CDR3 nucleotides: TGTGCCAGCAGCACGCGACAGGAGAACACTGAAGCTTTCTTT. Translated: CASSTRQENTEAFF.

Ten or more counts support this clonotype. J is TRBJ2-2 and V is TRBV9, with D possibly being TRBD2 (6 bases). V was cut by 4 bases and J by 4 bases, with 14 bases left in between. Germline V gives CDR1 SGDLS, CDR2 YYNGEE. The CDR3 spans 15 residues. CDR3 residues: CASSTSGVGTGELFF. The CDR3 DNA reads as TGTGCCAGCAGCACCTCGGGAGTTGGCACCGGGGAGCTGTTTTTT.

This clonotype was seen many times. The rearrangement uses TRBV9 and TRBJ2-3; 7 positions match TRBD2. CDR1 is SGDLS, CDR2 YYNGEE, per germline. V was clipped by 0 bases and J by 0 bases; unmatched bases: 4. The CDR3 is 16 amino acids. CDR3 bases: TGTGCCAGCAGCGTAGCCCTAGCGGTTAGCACAGATACGCAGTATTTT. Amino acids: CASSVALAVSTDTQYF.